This is a list of T cell receptor beta chains from one sample in a study of blood T cell repertoires in COVID-19. TCRdb's copy holds only in-frame clones and misses some; the assay was immunoSEQ multiplex PCR. The sample contains over 400,000 clones, around 90% of which appear only once. Material: peripheral blood. Source of these receptors: a woman aged 50 to 60 with COVID-19, enrolled during active disease. The CDR3 runs from the conserved cysteine through the conserved F or W. D genes are given only for firm matches. Clone size is not always given. Where it is, it says once, few, many or a class for expanded clones.

>-|TRBJ1-1|TRBV30|-
TGTGCCTGGAAGAACAGGCTCACTGAAGCTTTCTTT
CAWKNRLTEAFF
>-|TRBJ2-2|TRBV11-2|-
TGTGCCAGCCGCGGGGGCATAAACACCGGGGAGCTGTTTTTT
CASRGGINTGELFF
>-|TRBJ1-5|TRBV6-4|-
TGTGCCAGCACCGTTCTTTCGCGAAAAGATAGCAATCAGCCCCAGCATTTT
CASTVLSRKDSNQPQHF
>TRBD1|TRBJ1-1|TRBV7-6|-
TGTGCCAGCAGCTACGGGACAGGTCAGAACACTGAAGCTTTCTTT
CASSYGTGQNTEAFF
>TRBD1|TRBJ2-1|TRBV15|-
TGTGCCACCAGCAGAACTCCGGGACAGGGGGCTTATGAGCAGTTCTTC
CATSRTPGQGAYEQFF
>TRBD1|TRBJ2-2|TRBV6-5|-
TGTGCCAGCAGCCGGACAGGGGGCACCGGGGAGCTGTTTTTT
CASSRTGGTGELFF
>TRBD2|TRBJ2-2|TRBV27|-
TGTGCCAGCAGTTTATTAGGCGGGGGGCTTAACACCGGGGAGCTGTTTTTT
CASSLLGGGLNTGELFF
>-|TRBJ1-2|TRBV6-5|-
TGTGCCAGCAGATTTTCGACAGGCCTGGACTATGGCTACACCTTC
CASRFSTGLDYGYTF
>TRBD1|TRBJ1-5|TRBV5-5|-
TGTGCCAGCAGCTTGGCTGTGGGGACAGGGAGCCAGCCCCAGCATTTT
CASSLAVGTGSQPQHF
>-|TRBJ1-5|TRBV27|-
TGTGCCAGCAGTTTTGGAGGGCGCAATCAGCCCCAGCATTTT
CASSFGGRNQPQHF
>-|TRBJ1-2|TRBV9|-
TGTGCCAGCAGCGTTCGGGATTTCTATGGCTACACCTTC
CASSVRDFYGYTF
>TRBD1|TRBJ1-2|TRBV19|-
TGTGCCAGTAGTATGAGGGCGGACAGGAATTATGGCTACACCTTC
CASSMRADRNYGYTF
>-|TRBJ1-5|TRBV19|-
TGTGCCAGTCGGGGAAGCAATCAGCCCCAGCATTTT
CASRGSNQPQHF
>-|TRBJ1-5|TRBV2|-
TGTGCCAGCAGTCGGGAACACCCAAGCAATCAGCCCCAGCATTTT
CASSREHPSNQPQHF
>TRBD1|TRBJ1-1|TRBV4-1|-
TGCGCCAGCAGTCGGACCGGGACAGCAACTGAAGCTTTCTTT
CASSRTGTATEAFF
>-|TRBJ1-3|TRBV2|few
TGTGCCAGCGCGGGGGTACGCGGAAACACCATATATTTT
CASAGVRGNTIYF
>-|TRBJ2-5|TRBV19|-
TGTGCCAGTAGTATAGATCATAGGGGATGGTGGAAGACCCAGTACTTC
CASSIDHRGWWKTQYF
>-|TRBJ1-3|TRBV7-9|-
TGTGCCAGCAGCTTAAATTCAGGCAGGCGAGGAAACACCATATATTTT
CASSLNSGRRGNTIYF
>-|TRBJ2-1|TRBV10-3|-
TGTGCCATCAGTGCCGGGACACCCGAAAATGAGCAGTTCTTC
CAISAGTPENEQFF
>TRBD1|TRBJ1-1|TRBV5-4|once
TGTGCCAGCAGCTCACAGGGGGTACAAACTGAAGCTTTCTTT
CASSSQGVQTEAFF
>TRBD1|TRBJ1-2|TRBV3-1/TRBV3-2|-
TGTGCCAGCAGCCATCCTTCAGACAGGGACGATGGCTACACCTTC
CASSHPSDRDDGYTF
>-|TRBJ2-5|TRBV30|-
TGTGCCTTCGTACAAGAGACCCAGTACTTC
CAFVQETQYF
>-|TRBJ1-1|TRBV15|-
TGTGCCACCAGCAGAGACACCGAAGAGTTCACTGAAGCTTTCTTT
CATSRDTEEFTEAFF
>-|TRBJ1-2|TRBV9|-
TGTGCCAGCACCCCGGGGGACCACCCTTATGGCTACACCTTC
CASTPGDHPYGYTF
>TRBD2|TRBJ2-1|TRBV5-6|few
TGTGCCAGCAGCTTTCGTAGCGGGGGGGCGAATGAGCAGTTCTTC
CASSFRSGGANEQFF
>TRBD2|TRBJ2-3|TRBV28|-
TGTGCCAGCAGTCCTAGCGGGGGTCCAAGGGATACGCAGTATTTT
CASSPSGGPRDTQYF
>-|TRBJ1-5|TRBV19|-
TGTGCCAGTAGTATAGGGGGGCACAGCAATCAGCCCCAGCATTTT
CASSIGGHSNQPQHF
>-|TRBJ1-5|TRBV2|-
TGTGCCAGCAGGGGAGGCAGGAGCAATCAGCCCCAGCATTTT
CASRGGRSNQPQHF
>-|TRBJ2-7|TRBV9|-
TGTGCCAGCAGCGTAGGGGGCGAATCCTACGAGCAGTACTTC
CASSVGGESYEQYF
>-|TRBJ1-1|TRBV28|-
TGTGCCAGCAGTTCGACAGACGCGAACACTGAAGCTTTCTTT
CASSSTDANTEAFF
>-|TRBJ1-2|TRBV30|-
TGTGCCTGGAGTGTAGACCAGCGGGGCTACACCTTC
CAWSVDQRGYTF
>TRBD1|TRBJ1-1|TRBV28|-
TGTGCCAGCAGTTTCGACAGGGGGCTGAACACTGAAGCTTTCTTT
CASSFDRGLNTEAFF
>-|TRBJ1-6|TRBV23-1|-
TGCGCCAGCAGGGGAGTTAATTCACCCCTCCACTTT
CASRGVNSPLHF
>TRBD1|TRBJ1-2|TRBV19|-
TGTGCCAGTATCCCGGGACAGGGGAAGACTGGCTACACCTTC
CASIPGQGKTGYTF
>-|TRBJ1-1|TRBV7-3|-
TGTGCCAGCAGCCTACACGGGGGGCGCAACACTGAAGCTTTCTTT
CASSLHGGRNTEAFF
>-|TRBJ2-7|TRBV6-5|-
TGTGCCAGCAGTTCCCCTGGGGCGGCCGAGCAGTACTTC
CASSSPGAAEQYF
>-|TRBJ2-7|TRBV10-3|few
TGTGCCATCAGTGAGCGGGGGGGGACAGGGCCAAGGGAGCAGTACTTC
CAISERGGTGPREQYF
>TRBD2|TRBJ2-7|TRBV9|-
TGTGCCAGCAGCCCCCGGGGGGACCGCAGAGACGAGCAGTACTTC
CASSPRGDRRDEQYF